This is a list of T cell receptor beta chains from one sample in a study of T cell responses to AZD1222 COVID-19 vaccine. Using immunoSEQ multiplex PCR, the repertoire was profiled, and TCRdb retains in-frame clones only, with some absent. The sample comprises roughly 150,000 clones, about 90% of which are singletons, and roughly 2% rests with the top ten. The input for sequencing was peripheral blood, taken on day 0 of AZD1222 vaccination. Receptors originate from an adult in good health. CDR3s include the opening cysteine and the closing phenylalanine or tryptophan. Each record gives: D gene, J gene, clone size, V gene, CDR3 length, CDR3 DNA, CDR3 protein. D genes are given only for firm matches. The listing skips clone size in some rows; elsewhere it reads once, few, many or a size class.

TRBD2,TRBJ2-7,NA,TRBV5-5,15,TGTGCCAGCACCGGGCTTGAAGCGGGAACCTACGAGCAGTACTTC,CASTGLEAGTYEQYF
NA,TRBJ1-2,NA,TRBV19,17,TGTGCCACCTCAGGGTTTGGGGGCCGTGAGACGAACTATGGCTACACCTTC,CATSGFGGRETNYGYTF
TRBD2,TRBJ2-4,NA,TRBV11-2,16,TGTGCCAGCACGAGCGGGACCGGTTTAGCCAAAAACATTCAGTACTTC,CASTSGTGLAKNIQYF
TRBD1,TRBJ1-1,NA,TRBV3-1/TRBV3-2,15,TGTGCCAGCAGCCGACAGGGGGCTGCGAACACTGAAGCTTTCTTT,CASSRQGAANTEAFF
NA,TRBJ1-4,once,TRBV11-2,16,TGTGCCAGCAGTCAACGACAGACATCAACTAATGAAAAACTGTTTTTT,CASSQRQTSTNEKLFF
TRBD1,TRBJ1-1,NA,TRBV5-1,13,TGCGCCAGCAGCGAGTACAGGGGCCCTGAAGCTTTCTTT,CASSEYRGPEAFF
TRBD2,TRBJ2-7,NA,TRBV27,16,TGTGCCAGCAGTTTTTACGGGACTAGCGGGGCCTACGAGCAGTACTTC,CASSFYGTSGAYEQYF
NA,TRBJ2-3,NA,TRBV24-1,13,TGTGCCACCAGTGAGGGACCCCGGAATACGCAGTATTTT,CATSEGPRNTQYF
TRBD2,TRBJ2-5,NA,TRBV5-4,16,TGTGCCAGCAGCTTGACGCTAGCGGGAGGAGGGGAGACCCAGTACTTC,CASSLTLAGGGETQYF
NA,TRBJ1-1,once,TRBV28,14,TGTGCCAGCAGTCGACGCAAGGAAAACACTGAAGCTTTCTTT,CASSRRKENTEAFF
NA,TRBJ1-2,NA,TRBV3-1/TRBV3-2,16,TGTGCCAGCAGCCAAGGTAGTACAGGGTCATTCAGCGGCTACACCTTC,CASSQGSTGSFSGYTF
TRBD2,TRBJ2-7,NA,TRBV28,19,TGTGCCAGCAGCCGGTACGGGATCTCTAGCGGGAGGGCCGTTTACGAGCAGTACTTC,CASSRYGISSGRAVYEQYF
NA,TRBJ2-2,NA,TRBV9,15,TGTGCCAGCAGCGTACCAACAGGAGCCACCGGGGAGCTGTTTTTT,CASSVPTGATGELFF
TRBD1,TRBJ1-2,once,TRBV9,17,TGTGCCAGCAGCCCCGGTGGAGGGACAGGGTCATCCTATGGCTACACCTTC,CASSPGGGTGSSYGYTF
NA,TRBJ1-1,few,TRBV27,16,TGTGCCAGCAGTTTATACGAGACCCGAGGGAACACTGAAGCTTTCTTT,CASSLYETRGNTEAFF
NA,TRBJ1-1,NA,TRBV5-1,15,TGCGCCAGCAGCTTGGGGGGGATATCCTCAGGTGAAGCTTTCTTT,CASSLGGISSGEAFF
TRBD1,TRBJ1-1,once,TRBV24-1,14,TGTGCCACCAGTGCCGGACAGGGATCGACTGAAGCTTTCTTT,CATSAGQGSTEAFF
TRBD1,TRBJ1-3,NA,TRBV4-1,17,TGCGCCAGCAGCCAATCGCCTCGGGACAGAACTGGAAACACCATATATTTT,CASSQSPRDRTGNTIYF
TRBD2,TRBJ2-7,NA,TRBV19,15,TGTGCCAGTAGTGGGGTAGAGCGGGGATACTACGAGCAGTACTTC,CASSGVERGYYEQYF
NA,TRBJ1-1,once,TRBV14,18,TGTGCCAGCAGCCAATTTGTTAAAATACTAAGTGGGGAGAATGAAGCTTTCTTT,CASSQFVKILSGENEAFF
TRBD1,TRBJ2-3,NA,TRBV4-1,16,TGCGCCAGCAGCCACAGACAGGGGCCGTCCACAGATACGCAGTATTTT,CASSHRQGPSTDTQYF
TRBD2,TRBJ2-1,NA,TRBV18,16,TGTGCCAGCTCACCGACTAGCGGACACACCTACAATGAGCAGTTCTTC,CASSPTSGHTYNEQFF
TRBD2,TRBJ2-1,NA,TRBV7-2,19,TGTGCCAGCAGCTTAGCGGCGCCTAGCGGGGCACGCTCCTACAATGAGCAGTTCTTC,CASSLAAPSGARSYNEQFF
NA,TRBJ1-5,NA,TRBV30,12,TGTGCCTTCAGACTGTCAAATCAGCCCCAGCATTTT,CAFRLSNQPQHF
NA,TRBJ1-1,NA,TRBV27,16,TGTGCCAGCAGTCTCACGGGTCGGGGAGTAGGGACTGAAGCTTTCTTT,CASSLTGRGVGTEAFF
NA,TRBJ1-1,NA,TRBV14,11,TGTGCCAGCGGTGGGGGGGAGGCAGCTTTCTTT,CASGGGEAAFF
TRBD2,TRBJ2-2,NA,TRBV11-2,15,TGTGCCAGCAGCTTAGCGGGAGGGCCCTCCGGGGAGCTGTTTTTT,CASSLAGGPSGELFF
NA,TRBJ2-3,once,TRBV30,13,TGTGCCTGGAGCGGGGACTCTACAGATACGCAGTATTTT,CAWSGDSTDTQYF
NA,TRBJ2-7,NA,TRBV28,14,TGTGCCAGCAGTTTCACAGGACTGAAATACGAGCAGTACTTC,CASSFTGLKYEQYF
TRBD1,TRBJ1-2,NA,TRBV18,15,TGTGCCAGCTCACCGGACAGGTCGATTAACTATGGCTACACCTTC,CASSPDRSINYGYTF
NA,TRBJ1-1,NA,TRBV28,16,TGTGCCAGCAGTTCATCAGGGCAGGGTGGGTTTGGTGAAGCTTTCTTT,CASSSSGQGGFGEAFF
NA,TRBJ2-5,NA,TRBV15,16,TGTGCCACCAGCAGAGGCTTTGAGGGTAGCCAAGAGACCCAGTACTTC,CATSRGFEGSQETQYF
NA,TRBJ1-2,once,TRBV12-3/TRBV12-4,12,TGTGCCAGCACCCGGGGAACGTATGGCTACACCTTC,CASTRGTYGYTF
TRBD1,TRBJ2-1,NA,TRBV24-1,14,TGTGCCACCAGTGCTACAGGGGATCTCAATGAGCAGTTCTTC,CATSATGDLNEQFF
NA,TRBJ1-1,NA,TRBV28,12,TGTGCCAGCAGCAGAAGACTGGCGTGGGCTTTCTTT,CASSRRLAWAFF
NA,TRBJ2-2,once,TRBV19,13,TGTGCCAGTAACACCCGGAACACCGGGGAGCTGTTTTTT,CASNTRNTGELFF
NA,TRBJ1-5,few,TRBV7-8,14,TGTGCCAGCAGCTTGGGCGGCTATAATCAGCCCCAGCATTTT,CASSLGGYNQPQHF
NA,TRBJ1-6,NA,TRBV5-4,14,TGTGCCAGCAGCTTGGAACAGGGAACTTCACCCCTCCACTTT,CASSLEQGTSPLHF
NA,TRBJ1-5,NA,TRBV9,16,TGTGCCAGCAGCGTGGACGCAGGGACGCTCAATCAGCCCCAGCATTTT,CASSVDAGTLNQPQHF
TRBD1,TRBJ1-2,NA,TRBV5-1,15,TGCGCCAGCAGCTTAAGAACAGGGGGCGACTATGGCTACACCTTC,CASSLRTGGDYGYTF
NA,TRBJ2-1,NA,TRBV9,18,TGTGCCAGCAGCGCCGTAGGAGTAACGGGACGACCCGACAATGAGCAGTTCTTC,CASSAVGVTGRPDNEQFF
NA,TRBJ1-4,NA,TRBV4-1,14,TGCGCCAGCAGCCAGTTGAACGGGAATGAAAAACTGTTTTTT,CASSQLNGNEKLFF
TRBD1,TRBJ1-3,once,TRBV5-6,15,TGTGCCAGCAGCTGGACAGGTTCGAGAGGAAACACCATATATTTT,CASSWTGSRGNTIYF
NA,TRBJ1-5,NA,TRBV4-2,15,TGTGCCAGCAGCCAAGATGGGCAAGACGGCCAGCCCCAGCATTTT,CASSQDGQDGQPQHF
NA,TRBJ1-4,NA,TRBV11-1,13,TGTGCCAGCAGCAACGATATTAATGAAAAACTGTTTTTT,CASSNDINEKLFF
NA,TRBJ1-2,once,TRBV4-2,16,TGTGCCAGCAGCCAAGGATCTCGGGACTCCTCCTATGGCTACACCTTC,CASSQGSRDSSYGYTF